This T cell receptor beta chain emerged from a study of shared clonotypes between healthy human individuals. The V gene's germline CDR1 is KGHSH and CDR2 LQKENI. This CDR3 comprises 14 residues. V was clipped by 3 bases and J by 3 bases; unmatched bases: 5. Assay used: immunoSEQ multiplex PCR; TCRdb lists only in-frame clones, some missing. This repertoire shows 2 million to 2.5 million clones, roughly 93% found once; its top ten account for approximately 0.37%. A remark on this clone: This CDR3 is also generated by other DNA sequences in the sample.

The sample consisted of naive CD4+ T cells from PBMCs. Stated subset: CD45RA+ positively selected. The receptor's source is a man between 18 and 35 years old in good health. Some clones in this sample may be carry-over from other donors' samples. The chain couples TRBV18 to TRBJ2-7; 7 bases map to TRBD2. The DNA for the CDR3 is TGTGCCAGCTCACCCACCACGGGAGGCTACGAGCAGTACTTC. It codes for CASSPTTGGYEQYF.